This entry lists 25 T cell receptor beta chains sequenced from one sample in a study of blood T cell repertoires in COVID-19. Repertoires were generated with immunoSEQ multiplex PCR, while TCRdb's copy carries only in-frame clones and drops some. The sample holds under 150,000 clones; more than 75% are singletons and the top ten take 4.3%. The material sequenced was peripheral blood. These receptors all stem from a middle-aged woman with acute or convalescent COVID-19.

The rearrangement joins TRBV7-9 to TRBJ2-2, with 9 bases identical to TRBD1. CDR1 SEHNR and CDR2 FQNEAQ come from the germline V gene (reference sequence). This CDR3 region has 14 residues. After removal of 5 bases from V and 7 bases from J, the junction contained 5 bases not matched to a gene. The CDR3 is CASSAGTGIGELFF. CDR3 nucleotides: TGTGCCAGCAGCGCCGGGACAGGGATCGGGGAGCTGTTTTTT. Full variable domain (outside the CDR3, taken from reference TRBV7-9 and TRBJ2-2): DTGVSQNPRHKITKRGQNVTFRCDPISEHNRLYWYRQTLGQGPEFLTYFQNEAQLEKSRLLSDRFSAERPKGSFSTLEIQRTEQGDSAMYLCASSAGTGIGELFFGEGSRLTVL.

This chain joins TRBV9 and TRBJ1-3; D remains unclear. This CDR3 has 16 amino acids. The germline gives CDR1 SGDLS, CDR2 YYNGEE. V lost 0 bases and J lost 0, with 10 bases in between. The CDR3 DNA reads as TGTGCCAGCAGCGTAGATATAGCGTTCTCTGGAAACACCATATATTTT. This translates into CASSVDIAFSGNTIYF.

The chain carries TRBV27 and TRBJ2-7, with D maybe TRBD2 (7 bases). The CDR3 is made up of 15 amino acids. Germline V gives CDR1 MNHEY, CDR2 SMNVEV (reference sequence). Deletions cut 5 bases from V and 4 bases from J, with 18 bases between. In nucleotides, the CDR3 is TGTGCCAGCAGTCCCCGGGGAGGGGGTGGGTACGAGCAGTACTTC. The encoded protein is CASSPRGGGGYEQYF.

In nucleotides, the CDR3 is TGTGCCAGCGGGGCGAGGAGACTCTGGGAAGCTTTCTTT. Its protein product is CASGARRLWEAFF. The chain employs TRBV28 and TRBJ1-1; D may be TRBD1 (5 bases). The germline V gene has CDR1 MDHEN and CDR2 SYDVKM. CDR3 length equals 13 residues. With 8 bases removed from V and 8 bases from J, the gap between germline ends came to 18 bases.

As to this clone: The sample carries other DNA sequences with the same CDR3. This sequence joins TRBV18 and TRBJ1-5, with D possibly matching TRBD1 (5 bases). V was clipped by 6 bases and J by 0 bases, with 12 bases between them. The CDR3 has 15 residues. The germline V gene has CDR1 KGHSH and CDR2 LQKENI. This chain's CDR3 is CASSPDSNSNQPQHF. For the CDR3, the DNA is TGTGCCAGCTCCCCCGACAGTAATAGCAATCAGCCCCAGCATTTT.

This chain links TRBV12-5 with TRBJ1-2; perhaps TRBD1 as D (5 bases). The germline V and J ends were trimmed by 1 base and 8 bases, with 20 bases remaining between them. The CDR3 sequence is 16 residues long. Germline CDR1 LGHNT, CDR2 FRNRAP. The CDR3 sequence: CASGLDLGHSLRGYTF. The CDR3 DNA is TGTGCTAGTGGTTTGGACTTGGGGCACTCTCTACGCGGCTACACCTTC.

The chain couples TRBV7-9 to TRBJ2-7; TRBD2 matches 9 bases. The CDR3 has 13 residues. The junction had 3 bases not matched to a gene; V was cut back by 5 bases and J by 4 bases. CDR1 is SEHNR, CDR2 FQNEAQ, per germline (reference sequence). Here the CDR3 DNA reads TGTGCCAGCAGCCAGCGGGAGGTTTACGAGCAGTACTTC. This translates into CASSQREVYEQYF.

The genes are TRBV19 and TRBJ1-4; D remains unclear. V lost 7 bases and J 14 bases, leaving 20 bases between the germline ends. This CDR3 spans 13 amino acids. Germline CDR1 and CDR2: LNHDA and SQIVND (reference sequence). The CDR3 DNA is TGTGCCAGTATCGGTGGTGAGAACCGAGGGCTGTTTTTT. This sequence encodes CASIGGENRGLFF.

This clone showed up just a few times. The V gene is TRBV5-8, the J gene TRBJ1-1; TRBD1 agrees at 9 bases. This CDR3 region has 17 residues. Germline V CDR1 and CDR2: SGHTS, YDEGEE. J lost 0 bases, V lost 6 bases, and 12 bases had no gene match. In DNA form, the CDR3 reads TGTGCCAGCAACTTTTCCCCTACAGGGGGCCTGAACACTGAAGCTTTCTTT. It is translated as CASNFSPTGGLNTEAFF.

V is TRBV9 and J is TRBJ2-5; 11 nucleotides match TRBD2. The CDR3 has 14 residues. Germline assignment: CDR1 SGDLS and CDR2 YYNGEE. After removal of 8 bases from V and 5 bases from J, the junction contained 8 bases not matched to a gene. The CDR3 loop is CASTSGSLSETQYF. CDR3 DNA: TGTGCCAGTACTAGCGGGAGCTTATCGGAGACCCAGTACTTC.

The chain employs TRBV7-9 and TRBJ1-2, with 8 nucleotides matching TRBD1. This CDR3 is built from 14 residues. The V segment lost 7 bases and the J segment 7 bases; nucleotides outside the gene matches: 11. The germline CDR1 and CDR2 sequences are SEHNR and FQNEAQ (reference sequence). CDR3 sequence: CASTTGTGWSGYTF. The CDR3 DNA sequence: TGTGCCAGCACCACAGGGACAGGTTGGTCTGGCTACACCTTC.

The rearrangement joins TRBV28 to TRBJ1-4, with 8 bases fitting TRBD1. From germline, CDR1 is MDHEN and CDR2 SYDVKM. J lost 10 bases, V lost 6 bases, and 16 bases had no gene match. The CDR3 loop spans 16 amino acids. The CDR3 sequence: CASSMGTGQGVGKLFF. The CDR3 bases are TGTGCCAGCAGCATGGGGACCGGACAGGGTGTGGGAAAACTGTTTTTT.

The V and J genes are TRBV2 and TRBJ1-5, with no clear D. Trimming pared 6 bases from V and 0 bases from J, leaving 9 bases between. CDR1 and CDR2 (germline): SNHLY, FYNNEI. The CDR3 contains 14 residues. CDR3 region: CASRGSSSNQPQHF. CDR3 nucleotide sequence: TGTGCCAGCAGGGGCAGTTCTAGCAATCAGCCCCAGCATTTT.

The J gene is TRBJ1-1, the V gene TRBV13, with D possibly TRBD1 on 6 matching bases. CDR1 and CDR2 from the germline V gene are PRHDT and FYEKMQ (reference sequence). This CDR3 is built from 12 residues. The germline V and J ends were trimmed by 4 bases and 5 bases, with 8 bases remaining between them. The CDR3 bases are TGTGCCAGCAGCTGGGGGACAACTGAAGCTTTCTTT. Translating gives CASSWGTTEAFF.

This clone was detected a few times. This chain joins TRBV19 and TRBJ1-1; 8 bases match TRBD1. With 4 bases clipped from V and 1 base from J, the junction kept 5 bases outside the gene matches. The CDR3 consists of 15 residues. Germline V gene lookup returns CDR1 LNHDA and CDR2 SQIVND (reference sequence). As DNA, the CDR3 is TGTGCCAGTAGTACCCGGGACAGGTCGAACACTGAAGCTTTCTTT. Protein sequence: CASSTRDRSNTEAFF.

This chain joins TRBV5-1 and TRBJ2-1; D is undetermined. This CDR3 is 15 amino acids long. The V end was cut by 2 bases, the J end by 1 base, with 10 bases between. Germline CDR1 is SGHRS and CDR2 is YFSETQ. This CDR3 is CASSFSVGSYNEQFF. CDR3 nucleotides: TGCGCCAGCAGCTTCTCGGTCGGGTCCTACAATGAGCAGTTCTTC.

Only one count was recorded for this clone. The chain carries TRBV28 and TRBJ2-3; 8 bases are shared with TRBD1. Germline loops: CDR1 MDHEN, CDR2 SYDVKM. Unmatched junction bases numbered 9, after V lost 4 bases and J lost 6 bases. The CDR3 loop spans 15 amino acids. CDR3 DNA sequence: TGTGCCAGCAGTTCAAGCCAGGGGGCGCAGGATACGCAGTATTTT. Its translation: CASSSSQGAQDTQYF.

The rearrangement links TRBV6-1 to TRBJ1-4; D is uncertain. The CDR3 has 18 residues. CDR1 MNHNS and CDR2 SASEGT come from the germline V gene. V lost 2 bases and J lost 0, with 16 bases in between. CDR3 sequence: CASSEYRREEATNEKLFF. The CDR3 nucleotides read TGTGCCAGCAGTGAATATAGAAGGGAGGAGGCAACTAATGAAAAACTGTTTTTT.

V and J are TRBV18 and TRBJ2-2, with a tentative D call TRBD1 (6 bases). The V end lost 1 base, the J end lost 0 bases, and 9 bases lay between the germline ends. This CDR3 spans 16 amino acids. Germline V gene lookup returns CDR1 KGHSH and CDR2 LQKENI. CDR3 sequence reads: CASSPLTGPNTGELFF. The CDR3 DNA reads TGTGCCAGCTCACCACTGACAGGACCGAACACCGGGGAGCTGTTTTTT.

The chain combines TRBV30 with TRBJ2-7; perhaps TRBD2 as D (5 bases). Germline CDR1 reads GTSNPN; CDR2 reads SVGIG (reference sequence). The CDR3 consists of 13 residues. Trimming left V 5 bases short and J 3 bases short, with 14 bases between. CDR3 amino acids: CAWGPLRVYEQYF. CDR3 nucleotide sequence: TGTGCCTGGGGGCCCCTGAGGGTCTACGAGCAGTACTTC.

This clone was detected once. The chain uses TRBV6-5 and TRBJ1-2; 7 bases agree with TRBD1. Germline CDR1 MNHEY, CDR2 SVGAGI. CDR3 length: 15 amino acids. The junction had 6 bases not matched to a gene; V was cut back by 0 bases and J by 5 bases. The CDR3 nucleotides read TGTGCCAGCAGTTACTCGAAGCCAGGGGGGTATGGCTACACCTTC. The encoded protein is CASSYSKPGGYGYTF.

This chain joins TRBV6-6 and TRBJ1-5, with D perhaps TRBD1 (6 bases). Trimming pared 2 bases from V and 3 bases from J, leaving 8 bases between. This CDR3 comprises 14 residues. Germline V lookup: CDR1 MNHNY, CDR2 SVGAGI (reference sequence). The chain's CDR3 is CASSYGGANQPQHF. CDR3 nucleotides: TGTGCCAGCAGTTACGGGGGGGCCAATCAGCCCCAGCATTTT.

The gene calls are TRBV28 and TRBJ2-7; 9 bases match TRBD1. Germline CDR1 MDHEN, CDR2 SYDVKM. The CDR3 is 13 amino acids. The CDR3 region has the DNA TGTGCGGAGGGCGGGACAGGGAGCTACGAGCAGTACTTC. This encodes CAEGGTGSYEQYF.

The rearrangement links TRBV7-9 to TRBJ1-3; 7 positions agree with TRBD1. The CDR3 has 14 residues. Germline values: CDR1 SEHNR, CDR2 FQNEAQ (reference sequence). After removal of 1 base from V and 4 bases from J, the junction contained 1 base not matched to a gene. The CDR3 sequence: CASSLGTGGNTIYF. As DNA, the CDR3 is TGTGCCAGCAGCTTAGGGACAGGCGGAAACACCATATATTTT.

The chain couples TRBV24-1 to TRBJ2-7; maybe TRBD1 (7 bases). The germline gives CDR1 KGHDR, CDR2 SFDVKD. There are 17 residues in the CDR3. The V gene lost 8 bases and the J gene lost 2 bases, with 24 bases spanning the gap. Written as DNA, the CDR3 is TGTGCCACCATGGGCGGGACAGCACTAGCTCAGGCCTACGAGCAGTACTTC. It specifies CATMGGTALAQAYEQYF.